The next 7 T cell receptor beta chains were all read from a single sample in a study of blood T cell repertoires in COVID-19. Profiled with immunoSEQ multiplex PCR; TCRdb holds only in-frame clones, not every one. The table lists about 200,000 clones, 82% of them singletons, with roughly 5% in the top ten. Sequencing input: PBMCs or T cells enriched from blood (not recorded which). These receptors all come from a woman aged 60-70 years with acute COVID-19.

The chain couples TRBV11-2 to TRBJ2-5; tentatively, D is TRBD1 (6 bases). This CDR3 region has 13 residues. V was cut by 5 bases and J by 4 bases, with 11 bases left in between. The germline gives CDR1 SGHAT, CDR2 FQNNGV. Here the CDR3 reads CASSLGQLETQYF. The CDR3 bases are TGTGCCAGCAGCCTCGGACAGCTAGAGACCCAGTACTTC. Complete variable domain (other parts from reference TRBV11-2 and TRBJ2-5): EAGVAQSPRYKIIEKRQSVAFWCNPISGHATLYWYQQILGQGPKLLIQFQNNGVVDDSQLPKDRFSAERLKGVDSTLKIQPAKLEDSAVYLCASSLGQLETQYFGPGTRLLVL.

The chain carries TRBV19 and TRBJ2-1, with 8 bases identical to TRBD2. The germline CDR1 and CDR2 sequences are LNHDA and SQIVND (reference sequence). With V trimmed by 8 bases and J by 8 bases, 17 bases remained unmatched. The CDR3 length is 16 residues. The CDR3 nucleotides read TGTGCCAGTTACCAACCCGGGGTCGGGAGGGTGGATGAGCAGTTCTTC. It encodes CASYQPGVGRVDEQFF.

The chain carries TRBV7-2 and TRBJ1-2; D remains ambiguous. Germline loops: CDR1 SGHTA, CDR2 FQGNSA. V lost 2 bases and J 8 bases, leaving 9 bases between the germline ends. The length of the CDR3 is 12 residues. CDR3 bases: TGTGCCAGCAGCTTAATGGGTAGCGGCTACACCTTC. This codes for CASSLMGSGYTF.

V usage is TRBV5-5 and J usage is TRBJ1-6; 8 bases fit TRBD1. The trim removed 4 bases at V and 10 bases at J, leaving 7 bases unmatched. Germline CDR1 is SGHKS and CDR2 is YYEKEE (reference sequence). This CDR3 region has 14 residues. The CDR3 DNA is TGTGCCAGCAGCGCGGAAGACAGGGGATCACCCCTCCACTTT. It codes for CASSAEDRGSPLHF.

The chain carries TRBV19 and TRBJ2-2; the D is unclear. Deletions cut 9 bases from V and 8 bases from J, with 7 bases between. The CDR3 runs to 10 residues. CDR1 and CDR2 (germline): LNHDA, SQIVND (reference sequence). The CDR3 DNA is TGTGCCAGCTATCGGGGGGAGCTGTTTTTT. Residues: CASYRGELFF.

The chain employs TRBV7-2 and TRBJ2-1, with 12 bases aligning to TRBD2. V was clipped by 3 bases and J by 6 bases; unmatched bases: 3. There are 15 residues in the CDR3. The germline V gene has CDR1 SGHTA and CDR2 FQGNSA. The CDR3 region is CASSLTSGRVNEQFF. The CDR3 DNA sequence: TGTGCCAGCAGCTTGACTAGCGGGAGAGTCAATGAGCAGTTCTTC. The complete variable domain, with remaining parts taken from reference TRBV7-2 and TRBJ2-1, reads GAGVSQSPSNKVTEKGKDVELRCDPISGHTALYWYRQSLGQGLEFLIYFQGNSAPDKSGLPSDRFSAERTGGSVSTLTIQRTQQEDSAVYLCASSLTSGRVNEQFFGPGTRLTVL.

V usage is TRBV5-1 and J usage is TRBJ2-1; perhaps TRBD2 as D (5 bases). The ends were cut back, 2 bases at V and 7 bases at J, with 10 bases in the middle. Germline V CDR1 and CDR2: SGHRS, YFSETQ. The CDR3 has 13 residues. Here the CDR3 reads CASSFMGVNEQFF. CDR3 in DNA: TGCGCCAGCAGCTTCATGGGAGTTAATGAGCAGTTCTTC.